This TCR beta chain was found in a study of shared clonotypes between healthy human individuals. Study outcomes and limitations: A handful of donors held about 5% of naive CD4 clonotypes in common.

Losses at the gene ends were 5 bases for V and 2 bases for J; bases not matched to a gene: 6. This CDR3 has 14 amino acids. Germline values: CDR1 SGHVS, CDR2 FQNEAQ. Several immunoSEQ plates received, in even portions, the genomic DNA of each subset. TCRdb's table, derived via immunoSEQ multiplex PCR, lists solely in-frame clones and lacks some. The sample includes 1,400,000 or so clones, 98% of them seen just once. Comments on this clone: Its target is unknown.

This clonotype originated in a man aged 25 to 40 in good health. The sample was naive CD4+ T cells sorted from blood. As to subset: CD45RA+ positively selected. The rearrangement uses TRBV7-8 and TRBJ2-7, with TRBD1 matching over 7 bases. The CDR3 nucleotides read TGTGCCAGCAGCCTTCGGACAGGCCCCTACGAGCAGTACTTC. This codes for CASSLRTGPYEQYF. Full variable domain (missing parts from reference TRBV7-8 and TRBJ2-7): GAGVSQSPRYKVAKRGQDVALRCDPISGHVSLFWYQQALGQGPEFLTYFQNEAQLDKSGLPSDRFFAERPEGSVSTLKIQRTQQEDSAVYLCASSLRTGPYEQYFGPGTRLTVT.